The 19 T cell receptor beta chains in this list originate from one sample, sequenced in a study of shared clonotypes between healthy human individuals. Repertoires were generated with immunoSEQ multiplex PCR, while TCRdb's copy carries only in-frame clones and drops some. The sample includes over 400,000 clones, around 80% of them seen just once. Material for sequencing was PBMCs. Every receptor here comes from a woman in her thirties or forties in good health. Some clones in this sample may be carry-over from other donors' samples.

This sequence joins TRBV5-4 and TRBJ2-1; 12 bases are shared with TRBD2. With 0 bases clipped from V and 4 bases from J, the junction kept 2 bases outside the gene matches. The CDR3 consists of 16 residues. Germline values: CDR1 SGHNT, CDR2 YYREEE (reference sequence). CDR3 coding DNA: TGTGCCAGCAGCTTGGAGGGGACTAGCGGGTACAATGAGCAGTTCTTC. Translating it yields CASSLEGTSGYNEQFF.

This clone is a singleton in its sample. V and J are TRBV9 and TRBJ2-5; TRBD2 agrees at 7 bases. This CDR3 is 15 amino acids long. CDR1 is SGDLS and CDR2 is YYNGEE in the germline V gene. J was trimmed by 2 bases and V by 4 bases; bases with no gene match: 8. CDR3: CASSFTGTTQETQYF. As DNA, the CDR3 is TGTGCCAGCAGCTTCACCGGGACTACTCAAGAGACCCAGTACTTC.

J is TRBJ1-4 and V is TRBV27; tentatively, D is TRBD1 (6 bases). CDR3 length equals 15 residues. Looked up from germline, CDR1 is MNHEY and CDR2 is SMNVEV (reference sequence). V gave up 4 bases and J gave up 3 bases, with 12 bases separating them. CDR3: CASSSQTGANEKLFF. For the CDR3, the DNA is TGTGCCAGCAGTTCCCAGACAGGAGCTAATGAAAAACTGTTTTTT.

CDR3 region: CASSPGLGTDTQYF. CDR3 in DNA: TGTGCCAGCTCACCGGGACTAGGGACGGATACGCAGTATTTT. This sequence joins TRBV18 and TRBJ2-3; TRBD2 matches 8 bases. V gave up 3 bases and J gave up 6 bases; unmatched junction bases: 5. The germline V gene has CDR1 KGHSH and CDR2 LQKENI. The CDR3 spans 14 residues. Together with reference TRBV18 and TRBJ2-3, the CDR3 gives the full variable domain: NAGVMQNPRHLVRRRGQEARLRCSPMKGHSHVYWYRQLPEEGLKFMVYLQKENIIDESGMPKERFSAEFPKEGPSILRIQQVVRGDSAAYFCASSPGLGTDTQYFGPGTRLTVL.

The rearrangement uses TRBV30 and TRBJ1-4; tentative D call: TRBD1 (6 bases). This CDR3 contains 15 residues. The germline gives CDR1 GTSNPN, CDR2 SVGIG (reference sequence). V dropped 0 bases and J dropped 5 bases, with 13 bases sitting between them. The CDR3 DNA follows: TGTGCCTGGAGTGTAAATACAGGGAGGAATGAAAAACTGTTTTTT. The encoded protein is CAWSVNTGRNEKLFF.

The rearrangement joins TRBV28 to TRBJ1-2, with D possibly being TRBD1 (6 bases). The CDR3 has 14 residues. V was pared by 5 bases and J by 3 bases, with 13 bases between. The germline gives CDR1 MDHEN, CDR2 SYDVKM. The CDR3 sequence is CASSLTGGDYGYTF. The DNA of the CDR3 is TGTGCCAGCAGTCTGACAGGTGGGGACTATGGCTACACCTTC.

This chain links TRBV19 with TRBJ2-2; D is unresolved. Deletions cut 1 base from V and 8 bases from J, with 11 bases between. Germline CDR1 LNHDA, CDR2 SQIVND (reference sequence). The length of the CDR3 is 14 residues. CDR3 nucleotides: TGTGCCAGTAGTATAGTTCTTTCGGGTGGGGAGCTGTTTTTT. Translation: CASSIVLSGGELFF.

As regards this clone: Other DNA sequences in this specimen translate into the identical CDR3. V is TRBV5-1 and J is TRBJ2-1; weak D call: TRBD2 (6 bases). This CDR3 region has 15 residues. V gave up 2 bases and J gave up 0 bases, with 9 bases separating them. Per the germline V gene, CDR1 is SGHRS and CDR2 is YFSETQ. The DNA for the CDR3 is TGCGCCAGCAGCTTTGACGGGAGCTCCTACAATGAGCAGTTCTTC. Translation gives CASSFDGSSYNEQFF.

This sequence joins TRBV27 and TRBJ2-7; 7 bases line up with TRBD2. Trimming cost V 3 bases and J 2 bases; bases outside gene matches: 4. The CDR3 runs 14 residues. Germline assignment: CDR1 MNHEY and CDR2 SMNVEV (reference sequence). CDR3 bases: TGTGCCAGCAGTTTGCGGGGGACCCCCTACGAGCAGTACTTC. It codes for CASSLRGTPYEQYF.

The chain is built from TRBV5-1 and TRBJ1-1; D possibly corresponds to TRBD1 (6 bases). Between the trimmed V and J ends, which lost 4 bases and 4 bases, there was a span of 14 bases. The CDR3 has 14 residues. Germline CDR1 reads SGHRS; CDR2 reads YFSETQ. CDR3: CASSVQGFSTEAFF. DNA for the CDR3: TGCGCCAGCAGCGTACAGGGTTTTAGCACTGAAGCTTTCTTT.

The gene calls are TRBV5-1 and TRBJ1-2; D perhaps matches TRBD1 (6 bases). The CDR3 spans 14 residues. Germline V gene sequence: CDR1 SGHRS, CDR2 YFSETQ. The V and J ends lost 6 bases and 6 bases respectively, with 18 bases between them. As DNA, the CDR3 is TGCGCCAGCACCCTGGGACACCGAGTAGATGGCTACACCTTC. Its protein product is CASTLGHRVDGYTF. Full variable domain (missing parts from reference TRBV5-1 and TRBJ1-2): KAGVTQTPRYLIKTRGQQVTLSCSPISGHRSVSWYQQTPGQGLQFLFEYFSETQRNKGNFPGRFSGRQFSNSRSEMNVSTLELGDSALYLCASTLGHRVDGYTFGSGTRLTVV.

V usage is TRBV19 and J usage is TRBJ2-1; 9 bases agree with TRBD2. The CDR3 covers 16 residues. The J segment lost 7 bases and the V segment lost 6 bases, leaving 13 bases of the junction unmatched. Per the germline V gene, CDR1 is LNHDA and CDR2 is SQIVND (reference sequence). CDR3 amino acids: CASSALAGNWGNEQFF. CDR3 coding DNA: TGTGCCAGTAGCGCCCTAGCGGGAAACTGGGGTAATGAGCAGTTCTTC.

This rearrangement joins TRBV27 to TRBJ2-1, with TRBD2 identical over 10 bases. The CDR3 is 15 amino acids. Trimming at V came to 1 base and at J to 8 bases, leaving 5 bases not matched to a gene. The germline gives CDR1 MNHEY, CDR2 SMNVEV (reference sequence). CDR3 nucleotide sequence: TGTGCCAGCAGTTTATACCTAGCGGGAGTCTATGAGCAGTTCTTC. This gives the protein CASSLYLAGVYEQFF.

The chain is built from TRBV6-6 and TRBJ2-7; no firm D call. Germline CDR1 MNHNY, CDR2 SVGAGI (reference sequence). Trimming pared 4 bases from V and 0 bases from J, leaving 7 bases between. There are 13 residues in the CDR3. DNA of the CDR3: TGTGCCAGCAGTTCTCCAGACTCCTACGAGCAGTACTTC. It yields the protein CASSSPDSYEQYF.

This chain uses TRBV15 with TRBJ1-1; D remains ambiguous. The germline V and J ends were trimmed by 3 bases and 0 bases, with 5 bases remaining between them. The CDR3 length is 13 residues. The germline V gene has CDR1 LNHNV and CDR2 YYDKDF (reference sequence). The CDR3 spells CATSSHMNTEAFF. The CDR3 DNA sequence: TGTGCCACCAGCAGTCACATGAACACTGAAGCTTTCTTT.

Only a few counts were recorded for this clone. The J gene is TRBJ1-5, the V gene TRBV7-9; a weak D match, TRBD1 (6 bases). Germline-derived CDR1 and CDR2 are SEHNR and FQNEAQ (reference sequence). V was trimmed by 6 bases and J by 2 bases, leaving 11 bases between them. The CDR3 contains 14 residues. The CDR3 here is CASSRGAGNQPQHF. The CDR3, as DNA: TGTGCCAGCAGTAGGGGGGCCGGCAATCAGCCCCAGCATTTT.

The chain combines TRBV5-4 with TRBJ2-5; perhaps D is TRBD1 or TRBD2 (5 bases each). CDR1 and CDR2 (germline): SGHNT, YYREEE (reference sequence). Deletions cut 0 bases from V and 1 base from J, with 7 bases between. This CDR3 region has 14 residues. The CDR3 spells CASSLVGPQETQYF. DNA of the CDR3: TGTGCCAGCAGCTTGGTGGGACCCCAAGAGACCCAGTACTTC.

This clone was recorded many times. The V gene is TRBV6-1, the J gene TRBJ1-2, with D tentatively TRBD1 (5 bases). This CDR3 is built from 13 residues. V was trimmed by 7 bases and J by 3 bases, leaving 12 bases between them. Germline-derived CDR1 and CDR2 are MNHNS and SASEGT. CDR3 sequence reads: CASIPTGHYGYTF. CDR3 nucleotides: TGTGCCAGCATTCCTACAGGTCACTATGGCTACACCTTC.

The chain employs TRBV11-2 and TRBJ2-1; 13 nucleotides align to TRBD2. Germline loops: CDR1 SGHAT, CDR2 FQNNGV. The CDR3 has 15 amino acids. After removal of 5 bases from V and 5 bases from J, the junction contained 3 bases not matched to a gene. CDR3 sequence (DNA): TGTGCCAGCAGCACTAGCGGGAGGGCCGACAATGAGCAGTTCTTC. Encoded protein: CASSTSGRADNEQFF. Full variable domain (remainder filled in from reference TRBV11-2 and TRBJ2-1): EAGVAQSPRYKIIEKRQSVAFWCNPISGHATLYWYQQILGQGPKLLIQFQNNGVVDDSQLPKDRFSAERLKGVDSTLKIQPAKLEDSAVYLCASSTSGRADNEQFFGPGTRLTVL.